The 8 T cell receptor beta chains in this list originate from one sample, sequenced in a study of T cell repertoires in cytomegalovirus infection. Their cognate antigens are unknown. TCRdb analysed the reads with MiXCR anew, one entry per CDR3 protein. Seen here are 75,000 to 100,000 distinct CDR3 sequences, around 32% observed once, and the top ten hold approximately 71%. Sequencing was performed on CD8+ T cells from cultured PBMCs, taken from culture after CMV antigen stimulation. These receptors were obtained from a human donor in good health (CMV status not recorded). Some clones in this sample may be carry-over from other donors' samples.

This chain links TRBV12-3 or TRBV12-4 with TRBJ2-7; 9 bases fit TRBD2. The CDR3 extends over 14 amino acids. Trimming took 6 bases from V and 7 from J; bases not matched to a gene: 10. DNA for the CDR3: TGTGCCAGCAGCCCGGGAGGGCGGGGGGGGGAGCAGTACTTC. Residues: CASSPGGRGGEQYF.

CDR3 nucleotides: TGTGCCAGCAGGACCACGGTAAGGAGGTCCTACGAGCAGTACTTC. Amino acids: CASRTTVRRSYEQYF. V gene TRBV27 combines with J gene TRBJ2-7; the D gene is possibly TRBD2 (5 bases). V lost 6 bases and J 1 base, leaving 16 bases between the germline ends. CDR1 MNHEY and CDR2 SMNVEV come from the germline V gene (reference sequence). This CDR3 region has 15 residues.

This clonotype was counted ten times or more. This chain connects TRBV7-2 to TRBJ2-7, with TRBD2 identical over 9 bases. The CDR3 extends over 14 amino acids. The V gene's germline CDR1 is SGHTA and CDR2 FQGNSA. V trimming: 4 bases; J trimming: 3 bases; junction bases outside the gene matches: 4. In DNA form, the CDR3 reads TGTGCCAGCAGCTCTACTAGCGGGCACTACGAGCAGTACTTC. It is translated as CASSSTSGHYEQYF. Full variable domain (rest looked up from reference TRBV7-2 and TRBJ2-7): GAGVSQSPSNKVTEKGKDVELRCDPISGHTALYWYRQSLGQGLEFLIYFQGNSAPDKSGLPSDRFSAERTGGSVSTLTIQRTQQEDSAVYLCASSSTSGHYEQYFGPGTRLTVT.

This clonotype came up a few times. The CDR3 reads CASRSPGLGSNEQFF. CDR3 coding DNA: TGTGCCAGCAGATCGCCGGGACTGGGGTCCAATGAGCAGTTCTTC. V is TRBV11-2 and J is TRBJ2-1, with D possibly TRBD2 on 6 matching bases. Germline assignment: CDR1 SGHAT and CDR2 FQNNGV. This CDR3 is built from 15 residues. V was cut by 6 bases and J by 6 bases, with 18 bases left in between. Using reference TRBV11-2 and TRBJ2-1 for the parts outside the CDR3, the full variable domain is EAGVAQSPRYKIIEKRQSVAFWCNPISGHATLYWYQQILGQGPKLLIQFQNNGVVDDSQLPKDRFSAERLKGVDSTLKIQPAKLEDSAVYLCASRSPGLGSNEQFFGPGTRLTVL.

To note about this clonotype: A much bigger clone sits one base away, suggesting this may be a read error. The chain carries TRBV28 and TRBJ2-2; TRBD1 is a possible D gene (6 bases). CDR3 size: 15 residues. V was trimmed by 7 bases and J by 1 base, leaving 13 bases between them. The germline V gene has CDR1 MDHEN and CDR2 SYDVKM. CDR3 sequence: CASNWSGENTGELFF. Here the CDR3 DNA reads TGTGCCAGCAATTGGTCAGGGGAGAACACCGGGGAGCTGTTTTTT.

This clonotype was seen more than once but under ten times. V usage is TRBV14 and J usage is TRBJ1-2; possibly TRBD1 for D (5 bases). There are 14 residues in the CDR3. Per germline, CDR1 SGHDN and CDR2 FVKESK. The V and J ends lost 0 bases and 8 bases respectively, with 13 bases between them. The CDR3 protein is CASSQDRIRGGYTF. The CDR3 region has the DNA TGTGCCAGCAGCCAAGATCGGATCCGGGGCGGCTACACCTTC. The full variable domain, its missing parts supplied by reference TRBV14 and TRBJ1-2, is EAGVTQFPSHSVIEKGQTVTLRCDPISGHDNLYWYRRVMGKEIKFLLHFVKESKQDESGMPNNRFLAERTGGTYSTLKVQPAELEDSGVYFCASSQDRIRGGYTFGSGTRLTVV.

The V call is TRBV7-9, the J call TRBJ2-7; 8 nucleotides agree with TRBD2. This CDR3 spans 16 amino acids. Germline loops: CDR1 SEHNR, CDR2 FQNEAQ (reference sequence). J lost 4 bases, V lost 6 bases, and 14 bases had no gene match. CDR3 protein: CASSTGGGVSNYEQYF. The CDR3 nucleotides are TGTGCCAGCAGTACGGGGGGGGGGGTCTCCAATTACGAGCAGTACTTC.

The V call is TRBV27, the J call TRBJ2-7; D is uncertain. Germline lookup yields CDR1 MNHEY and CDR2 SMNVEV (reference sequence). Deletions cut 6 bases from V and 5 bases from J, with 11 bases between. The CDR3 is made up of 12 amino acids. The CDR3: CASSSPEDEQYF. The CDR3 DNA reads as TGTGCCAGCAGCTCCCCCGAGGACGAGCAGTACTTC.